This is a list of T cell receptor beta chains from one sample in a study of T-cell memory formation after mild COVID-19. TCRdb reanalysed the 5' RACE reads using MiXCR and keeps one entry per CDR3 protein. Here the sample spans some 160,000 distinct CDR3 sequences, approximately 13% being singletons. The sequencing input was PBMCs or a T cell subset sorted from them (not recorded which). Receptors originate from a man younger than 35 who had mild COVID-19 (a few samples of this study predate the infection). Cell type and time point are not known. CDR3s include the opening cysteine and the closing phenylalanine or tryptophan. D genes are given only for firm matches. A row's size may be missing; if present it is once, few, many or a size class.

CATSEKGTHTDTQYF TGTGCCACCAGTGAAAAGGGGACCCACACAGATACGCAGTATTTT - - TRBJ2-3 TRBV24-1 15
CASSAPGTRGDTQYF TGTGCCAGCAGCGCACCCGGGACACGCGGAGATACGCAGTATTTT few - TRBJ2-3 TRBV7-9 15
CASSLATDNEQFF TGCGCCAGCAGCTTGGCCACGGACAATGAGCAGTTCTTC - - TRBJ2-1 TRBV5-1 13
CASSMTGRYTQYF TGTGCCAGCAGTATGACTGGGAGATATACGCAGTATTTT few - TRBJ2-3 TRBV27 13
CASSPLESGNTIYF TGTGCCAGCTCACCACTAGAATCTGGAAACACCATATATTTT - - TRBJ1-3 TRBV18 14
CASSSIQETQYF TGTGCCAGCAGTTCAATCCAAGAGACCCAGTACTTC few - TRBJ2-5 TRBV6-5 12
CASSPQGGGYTF TGTGCCAGCAGTCCACAGGGGGGTGGCTACACCTTC - TRBD1 TRBJ1-2 TRBV7-2 12
CSAERRLAGEDTQYF TGCAGTGCCGAGAGGCGTCTAGCGGGGGAGGATACGCAGTATTTT many TRBD2 TRBJ2-3 TRBV20-1 15
CASSQADRGIYGYTF TGCGCCAGCAGCCAGGCCGACAGGGGGATCTATGGCTACACCTTC - TRBD1 TRBJ1-2 TRBV4-3 15
CASSGTEYSYEQYF TGTGCCAGCAGCGGAACAGAATACTCCTACGAGCAGTACTTC few - TRBJ2-7 TRBV7-8 14
CSAVDSIFSNQPQHF TGCAGTGCCGTGGACAGTATCTTTAGCAATCAGCCCCAGCATTTT - - TRBJ1-5 TRBV20-1 15
CSAGLAGPLQETQYF TGCAGTGCAGGACTAGCGGGGCCACTTCAAGAGACCCAGTACTTC few TRBD2 TRBJ2-5 TRBV20-1 15
CASSGITGSNTEAFF TGTGCCAGCAGCGGGATTACAGGGTCGAACACTGAAGCTTTCTTT few - TRBJ1-1 TRBV5-5 15
CASRLSGRETQYF TGTGCCAGCAGGCTCTCAGGGCGAGAGACCCAGTACTTC - - TRBJ2-5 TRBV6-2/TRBV6-3 13
CSASKGPYTGELFF TGCAGTGCTAGTAAGGGGCCGTACACCGGGGAGCTGTTTTTT - - TRBJ2-2 TRBV20-1 14
CASSVAAQGFTIF TGTGCCAGCAGCGTAGCCGCGCAGGGTTTCACCATCTTC - - TRBJ1-2 TRBV9 13
CASNQPAYTGELFF TGTGCCAGCAACCAGCCCGCTTACACCGGGGAGCTGTTTTTT - - TRBJ2-2 TRBV11-2 14
CSVRGLTEAFF TGCAGCGTGAGGGGGCTTACTGAAGCTTTCTTT few TRBD1 TRBJ1-1 TRBV29-1 11
CASSKPGTGHGYTF TGTGCCAGCAGTAAACCGGGGACAGGCCATGGCTACACCTTC - TRBD1 TRBJ1-2 TRBV6-6 14
CASSQGDRATNEKLFF TGTGCCAGCAGCCAGGGGGACCGTGCAACTAATGAAAAACTGTTTTTT many - TRBJ1-4 TRBV4-2 16
CASSQAHAGGAYEQYF TGTGCCAGCAGCCAAGCCCATGCTGGAGGGGCCTACGAGCAGTACTTC many - TRBJ2-7 TRBV3-1 16
CASRAPGGKNIQYF TGTGCCAGCAGGGCCCCGGGCGGCAAAAACATTCAGTACTTC few - TRBJ2-4 TRBV6-5 14
CASRGTGQSYEQYF TGTGCCAGCAGGGGGACAGGACAATCCTACGAGCAGTACTTC - TRBD1 TRBJ2-7 TRBV6-1 14
CASSLRPGQASYEQYF TGCGCCAGCAGCCTCCGCCCGGGACAAGCAAGCTACGAGCAGTACTTC few - TRBJ2-7 TRBV4-3 16
CASSLEGQSTEAFF TGCGCCAGCAGCCTCGAGGGCCAGTCCACTGAAGCTTTCTTT few - TRBJ1-1 TRBV4-3 14
CASSTHLGPDTQYF TGCGCCAGCAGCACGCATCTGGGGCCAGATACGCAGTATTTT - - TRBJ2-3 TRBV5-1 14
CASSRTSGGRVGELFF TGTGCCAGTTCGAGGACTAGCGGGGGTAGGGTCGGGGAGCTGTTTTTT many TRBD2 TRBJ2-2 TRBV19 16
CASRTQGSDTQYF TGTGCCAGCAGGACACAGGGTTCAGATACGCAGTATTTT few - TRBJ2-3 TRBV27 13
CSAREAGANVLTF TGCAGTGCTAGAGAAGCGGGGGCCAACGTCCTGACTTTC few - TRBJ2-6 TRBV20-1 13
CSARDGKRGTGELFF TGCAGTGCTAGAGATGGAAAGCGGGGTACCGGGGAGCTGTTTTTT - TRBD2 TRBJ2-2 TRBV20-1 15
CASSLVFRGGQTYNEQFF TGTGCCAGCAGCTTAGTTTTCCGGGGGGGCCAAACCTACAATGAGCAGTTCTTC few TRBD2 TRBJ2-1 TRBV11-2 18
CASWAWRVATDTQYF TGTGCCAGCTGGGCCTGGCGGGTTGCCACAGATACGCAGTATTTT - - TRBJ2-3 TRBV28 15
CASSQRERAFF TGTGCCAGCAGCCAAAGGGAGAGAGCTTTCTTT few - TRBJ1-1 TRBV3-1 11
CASSLSQGPHEQFF TGTGCCAGCAGCCTTTCACAGGGTCCGCATGAGCAGTTCTTC - - TRBJ2-1 TRBV7-3 14
CASSLRGGTTDTQYF TGCGCCAGCAGCCTCAGAGGGGGGACCACAGATACGCAGTATTTT many - TRBJ2-3 TRBV4-1 15
CASSLVTGAGELFF TGTGCCAGCAGCTTAGTGACGGGGGCCGGGGAGCTGTTTTTT - - TRBJ2-2 TRBV7-7 14
CASSLGLRQGREQYF TGTGCCAGCAGTTTGGGGTTGAGGCAGGGGCGAGAGCAGTACTTC - - TRBJ2-7 TRBV12-3/TRBV12-4 15
CATSPGTYVGEQFF TGTGCCACCAGTCCCGGGACTTATGTCGGGGAGCAGTTCTTC few - TRBJ2-1 TRBV24-1 14
CASSRGTGGENTEAFF TGCGCCAGCAGCCGCGGGACAGGGGGTGAGAACACTGAAGCTTTCTTT few TRBD1 TRBJ1-1 TRBV4-1 16
CASSFRGLDNEQFF TGTGCCAGCAGTTTCAGGGGGCTCGACAATGAGCAGTTCTTC few TRBD1 TRBJ2-1 TRBV12-3/TRBV12-4 14
CAISDSTRGRNEQFF TGTGCCATCAGTGATTCGACTAGGGGGAGGAATGAGCAGTTCTTC few - TRBJ2-1 TRBV10-3 15
CASRSTVKALHF TGTGCCAGCAGGTCGACAGTAAAGGCCCTCCACTTT - - TRBJ1-6 TRBV11-2 12
CASSQQGTGELFF TGTGCTAGCAGCCAACAGGGCACCGGGGAGCTGTTTTTT - - TRBJ2-2 TRBV7-7 13
CASTYGAAMSSTQYF TGTGCCAGCACTTATGGGGCGGCCATGTCTAGTACGCAGTATTTT few - TRBJ2-3 TRBV6-2/TRBV6-3 15
CASSPAGRVGQPQHF TGTGCCAGCTCACCAGCGGGCAGGGTAGGTCAGCCCCAGCATTTT - - TRBJ1-5 TRBV18 15
CSAHCRDRDFADTQYF TGCAGTGCCCACTGCCGGGACAGGGATTTTGCAGATACGCAGTATTTT - TRBD1 TRBJ2-3 TRBV20-1 16
CASSSRRSRTGIIGYGYTF TGTGCCAGCAGCTCACGTCGATCTAGGACAGGGATAATAGGCTATGGCTACACCTTC few TRBD1 TRBJ1-2 TRBV7-9 19
CASSKGWGITAEAFF TGTGCCAGCAGTAAAGGGTGGGGGATCACCGCTGAAGCTTTCTTT few - TRBJ1-1 TRBV6-5 15
CASSSTGGNQPQHF TGTGCCAGCAGTTCAACAGGGGGTAATCAGCCCCAGCATTTT - TRBD1 TRBJ1-5 TRBV12-3/TRBV12-4 14
CASSDALSGGRYNEQFF TGTGCCAGCAGTGACGCCCTCAGCGGGGGGCGATACAATGAGCAGTTCTTC few TRBD2 TRBJ2-1 TRBV6-4 17
CASSLGPRGRNQPQHF TGTGCCAGCAGCTTAGGCCCAAGGGGGCGCAATCAGCCCCAGCATTTT few TRBD1 TRBJ1-5 TRBV11-2 16
CASSHEGRRGGELFF TGCGCCAGCAGCCACGAGGGACGTCGGGGCGGGGAGCTGTTTTTT once - TRBJ2-2 TRBV4-1 15
CASSFEREGLHF TGTGCCAGCAGCTTTGAGCGGGAGGGCCTGCACTTC few TRBD2 TRBJ2-5 TRBV7-2 12
CAISASRRGTDTQYF TGTGCCATCAGTGCATCGCGGAGGGGCACAGATACGCAGTATTTT few - TRBJ2-3 TRBV10-3 15
CASSLVQLNTDTQYF TGTGCCAGCAGCTTAGTCCAGCTAAACACAGATACGCAGTATTTT few - TRBJ2-3 TRBV7-2 15
CASSFGQGYNEQFF TGTGCCAGCAGTTTCGGACAGGGCTACAATGAGCAGTTCTTC few TRBD1 TRBJ2-1 TRBV12-3/TRBV12-4 14
CASSVTGETQYF TGTGCCAGCAGCGTAACAGGGGAGACCCAGTACTTC - - TRBJ2-5 TRBV9 12
CSAPLSQGPTEAFF TGCAGTGCGCCTCTCTCCCAGGGGCCCACTGAAGCTTTCTTT - - TRBJ1-1 TRBV20-1 14
CAISDQETQYF TGTGCCATCAGTGACCAAGAGACCCAGTACTTC many - TRBJ2-5 TRBV10-3 11
CSVGHTSSGANVLTF TGCAGCGTTGGGCACACGAGCTCTGGGGCCAACGTCCTGACTTTC - - TRBJ2-6 TRBV29-1 15